This is a list of T cell receptor beta chains from one sample in a study of technical replicates of blood from a few donors. Some clones are missing from TCRdb's copy, which holds only in-frame ones; the method was immunoSEQ multiplex PCR. The sample consists of roughly 60,000 clones, approximately 86% of them appearing once. The sample was PBMCs. All receptors derive from a human donor in good health. Some clones in this sample may be carry-over from other donors' samples. The CDR3 runs from the conserved cysteine through the conserved F or W. The D gene is left open where the match is weak. Clone size is given for some rows only: seen once, a few or many times, or a class if the clone is expanded.

D	V	J	size	CDR3	DNA
TRBD2	TRBV5-4	TRBJ2-1	.	CASSSGTSGSYNEQFF	TGTGCCAGCAGCTCGGGGACTAGCGGGAGTTACAATGAGCAGTTCTTC
.	TRBV4-1	TRBJ1-4	.	CASSQPRGEGEKLFF	TGCGCCAGCAGCCAACCCAGGGGAGAGGGTGAAAAACTGTTTTTT
TRBD2	TRBV7-3	TRBJ2-2	.	CASSLRAGGPFTGELFF	TGTGCCAGCAGCTTACGAGCGGGAGGGCCTTTCACCGGGGAGCTGTTTTTT
.	TRBV6-1	TRBJ2-7	.	CASRVSGTSYEQYF	TGTGCCAGCAGGGTTAGCGGTACCTCCTACGAGCAGTACTTC
TRBD1	TRBV6-5	TRBJ2-1	.	CASSYSGTGGWNEQFF	TGTGCCAGCAGTTATTCCGGGACAGGGGGTTGGAATGAGCAGTTCTTC
.	TRBV27	TRBJ1-1	few	CASTPGVRGATEAFF	TGTGCCAGCACTCCGGGGGTTAGGGGTGCCACTGAAGCTTTCTTT
.	TRBV5-1	TRBJ2-1	.	CASSPSGQYYNEQFF	TGCGCCAGCAGCCCTAGTGGACAGTACTACAATGAGCAGTTCTTC
.	TRBV15	TRBJ2-6	once	CATSRGALSGANVLTF	TGTGCCACCAGCAGAGGGGCGTTATCTGGGGCCAACGTCCTGACTTTC
.	TRBV7-9	TRBJ1-1	.	CASGGRGTEAFF	TGTGCCAGCGGGGGGCGGGGGACTGAAGCTTTCTTT
TRBD1	TRBV6-4	TRBJ2-2	few	CASRTGLNTGELFF	TGTGCCAGCAGGACAGGGTTGAACACCGGGGAGCTGTTTTTT
.	TRBV6-4	TRBJ2-3	once	CAIHLGGYSDTQYF	TGTGCCATCCACCTTGGGGGCTACTCAGATACGCAGTATTTT
TRBD2	TRBV7-3	TRBJ2-1	.	CASSLTGGSEQFF	TGTGCCAGCAGCTTGACGGGAGGATCTGAGCAGTTCTTC
TRBD1	TRBV4-2	TRBJ1-6	.	CASSPGQGMSLNNSPLHF	TGTGCCAGCAGCCCAGGACAGGGGATGTCCCTAAATAATTCACCCCTCCACTTT
TRBD1	TRBV9	TRBJ2-1	.	CASSPSGTGYDEQFF	TGTGCCAGCAGCCCTAGTGGGACAGGGTACGATGAGCAGTTCTTC
TRBD1	TRBV5-4	TRBJ1-2	.	CATWTGQNGYTF	TGTGCCACCTGGACAGGGCAGAACGGCTACACCTTC
.	TRBV5-1	TRBJ1-1	.	CASSPAGSTEAFF	TGCGCCAGCAGCCCCGCGGGATCCACTGAAGCTTTCTTT